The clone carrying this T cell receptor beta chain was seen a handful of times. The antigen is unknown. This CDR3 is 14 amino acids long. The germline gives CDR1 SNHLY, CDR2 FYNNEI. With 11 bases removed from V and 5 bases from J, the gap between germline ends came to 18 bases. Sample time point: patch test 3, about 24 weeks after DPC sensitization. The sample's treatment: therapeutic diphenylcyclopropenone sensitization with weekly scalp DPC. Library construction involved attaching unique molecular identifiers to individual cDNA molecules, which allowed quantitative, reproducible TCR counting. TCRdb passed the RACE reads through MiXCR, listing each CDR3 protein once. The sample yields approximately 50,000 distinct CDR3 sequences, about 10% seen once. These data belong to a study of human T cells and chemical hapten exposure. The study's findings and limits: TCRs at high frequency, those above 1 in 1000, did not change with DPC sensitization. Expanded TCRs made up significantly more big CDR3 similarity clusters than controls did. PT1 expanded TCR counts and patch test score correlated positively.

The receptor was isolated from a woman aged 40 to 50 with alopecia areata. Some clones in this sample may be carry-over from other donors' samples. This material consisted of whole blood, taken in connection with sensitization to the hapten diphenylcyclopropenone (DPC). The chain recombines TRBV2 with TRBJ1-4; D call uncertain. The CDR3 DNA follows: TGTGCCGGGGTGGGGTCCGACTCGAATGAAAAACTGTTTTTT. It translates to CAGVGSDSNEKLFF.